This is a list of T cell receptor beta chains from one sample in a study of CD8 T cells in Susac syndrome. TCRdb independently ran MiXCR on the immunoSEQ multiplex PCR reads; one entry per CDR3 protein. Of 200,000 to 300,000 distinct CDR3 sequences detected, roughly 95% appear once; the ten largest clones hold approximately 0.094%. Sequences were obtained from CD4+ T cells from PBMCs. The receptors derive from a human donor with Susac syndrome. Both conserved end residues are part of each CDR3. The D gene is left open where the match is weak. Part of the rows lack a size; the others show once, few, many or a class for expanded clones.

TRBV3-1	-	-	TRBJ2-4	TGTGCCAGCAGCCACCACGGGGAGGACATTCAGTACTTC	CASSHHGEDIQYF
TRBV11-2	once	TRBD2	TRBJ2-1	TGTGCCAGCAGCCGACGGACTAGCGGGGATAATGAGCAGTTCTTC	CASSRRTSGDNEQFF
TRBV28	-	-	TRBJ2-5	TGTGCCAGCCACCTTGGCAATCAAGAGACCCAGTACTTC	CASHLGNQETQYF
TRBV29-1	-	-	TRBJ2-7	TGCAGCGTTGAGGGGCAGTCGTCCTACGAGCAGTACTTC	CSVEGQSSYEQYF
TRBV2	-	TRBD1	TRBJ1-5	TGTGCCAGCAACAACAGGGGTAGCAATCAGCCCCAGCATTTT	CASNNRGSNQPQHF
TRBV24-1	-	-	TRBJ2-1	TGTGCCACCAGTGCGCGCGGACAGCGGGAGCAGTTCTTC	CATSARGQREQFF
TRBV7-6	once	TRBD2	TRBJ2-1	TGTGCCAGCAGCTTAGTACGGGAGGGCCGAGGGAATGAGCAGTTCTTC	CASSLVREGRGNEQFF
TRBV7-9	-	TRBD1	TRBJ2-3	TGTGCCAGCAGCTTGGGACAGTCTAGCACAGATACGCAGTATTTT	CASSLGQSSTDTQYF
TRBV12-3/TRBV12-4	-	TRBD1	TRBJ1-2	TGTGCCAGCAGCTATAGACAGGGTCCTGGCTACACCTTC	CASSYRQGPGYTF
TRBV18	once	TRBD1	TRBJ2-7	TGTGCCAGCGCAGACAACAGGGGTTCCGACGAGCAGTACTTC	CASADNRGSDEQYF
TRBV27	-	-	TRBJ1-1	TGTGCCAGCTTACGCACCAGCAATGTTTTGGTCGCCACTGAAGCTTTCTTT	CASLRTSNVLVATEAFF
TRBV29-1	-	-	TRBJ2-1	TGCAGCGTCGTCGGAGCGATAGAGGAGCAGTTCTTC	CSVVGAIEEQFF
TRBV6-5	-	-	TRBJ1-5	TGTGCCACTGCGGTTCATGGCAATCAGCCCCAGCATTTT	CATAVHGNQPQHF
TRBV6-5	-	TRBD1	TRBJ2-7	TGTGCCAGCAGTCGGGGACAGGCCTACGAGCAGTACTTC	CASSRGQAYEQYF
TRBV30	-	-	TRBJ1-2	TGTGCCTGGCACACTATCAGGCATGGCTACACCTTC	CAWHTIRHGYTF
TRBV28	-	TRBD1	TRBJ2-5	TGTGCCAGCAGTTCCGGACAGGGTGAACAAGAGACCCAGTACTTC	CASSSGQGEQETQYF
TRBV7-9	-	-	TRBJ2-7	TGTGCCAGCAGCCTAATGTCGGGCAGGGCTGCCTACGAGCAGTACTTC	CASSLMSGRAAYEQYF
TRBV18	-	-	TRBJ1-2	TGTGCCAGCTCACCGAATGACAGGACTGCCTACTATGGCTACACCTTC	CASSPNDRTAYYGYTF
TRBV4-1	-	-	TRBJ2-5	TGCGCCAGCAGCCCCCGGGAGACCAGCCGCCCGTTAAGTGCGACCCAGTACTTC	CASSPRETSRPLSATQYF
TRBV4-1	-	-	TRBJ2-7	TGCGCCAGCAGCCGAGCTCCCCGGGACTCCTCCTACGAGCAGTACTTC	CASSRAPRDSSYEQYF
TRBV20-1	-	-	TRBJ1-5	TGCAGTGCCCGCCATCGGACCGGTACGTTGCAGCCCCAGCATTTT	CSARHRTGTLQPQHF
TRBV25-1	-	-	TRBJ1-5	TGTGCCAGCAGTGAGGTGGGGGTCAATCAGCCCCAGCATTTT	CASSEVGVNQPQHF
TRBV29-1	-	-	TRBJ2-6	TGCAGCGTTGATTCGGAGGCTGGGGCCAACGTCCTGATTTTC	CSVDSEAGANVLIF
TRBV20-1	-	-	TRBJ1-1	TGCAGTGCTAGAGATCGCATGAGGAACACTGAAGCTTTCTTT	CSARDRMRNTEAFF
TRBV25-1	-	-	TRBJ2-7	TGTGCCAGCAGTGAACTACCGGGACCTTACGAGCAGTACTTC	CASSELPGPYEQYF
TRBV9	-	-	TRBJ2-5	TGTGCCAGCAGCGTAGTGGTTAGAGAGACCCAGTACTTC	CASSVVVRETQYF
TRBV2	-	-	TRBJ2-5	TGTGCCAGCCAGTTCCAGGCGGTGGAGACCCAGTACTTC	CASQFQAVETQYF
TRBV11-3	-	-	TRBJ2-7	TGTGCCAGCAGCCTCTTGGGTCTACCGGGGTACGAGCAGTACTTC	CASSLLGLPGYEQYF
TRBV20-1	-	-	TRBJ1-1	TGCAGTGCTAGAGTAGGAGGGCTTGGGACTGAAGCTTTCTTT	CSARVGGLGTEAFF
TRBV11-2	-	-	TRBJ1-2	TGTGCCAGCAGCTCTCCGACAAGCTATGGCTACACCTTC	CASSSPTSYGYTF
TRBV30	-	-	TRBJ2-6	TGTGCCTGGAGTGTACCGTGGCTGCAGTATGGCTCTGGGGCCAACGTCCTGACTTTC	CAWSVPWLQYGSGANVLTF
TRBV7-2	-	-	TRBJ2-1	TGTGCCAGCAGCCAAAACTGGCTGTACTACAATGAGCAGTTCTTC	CASSQNWLYYNEQFF
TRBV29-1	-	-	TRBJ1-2	TGCAGCGTTGATAGGGATGGGCCCACTTCATCTAACTATGGCTACACCTTC	CSVDRDGPTSSNYGYTF
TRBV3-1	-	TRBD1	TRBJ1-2	TGTGCCAGCAGCCGGACAGGGGCAGTGAATGGCTACACCTTC	CASSRTGAVNGYTF
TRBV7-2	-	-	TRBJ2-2	TGTGCCAGCAGCCTAGACTCTAACACCGGGGAGCTGTTTTTT	CASSLDSNTGELFF
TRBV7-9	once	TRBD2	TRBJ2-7	TGTGCCAGCAGCTTAGAGGGGACTAGCAGCGAGCAGTACTTC	CASSLEGTSSEQYF
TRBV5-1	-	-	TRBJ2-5	TGCGCCAGCAGCTTTGTGGACGTAGGTGAGACCCAGTACTTC	CASSFVDVGETQYF
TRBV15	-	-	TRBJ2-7	TGTGCCACCAGCAGAGACCAGGGCTCGTACGAGCAGTACTTC	CATSRDQGSYEQYF
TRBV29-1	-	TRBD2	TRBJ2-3	TGCAGCGTCTTCGGGACTAGCGGGACAGATACGCAGTATTTT	CSVFGTSGTDTQYF
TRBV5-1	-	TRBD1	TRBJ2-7	TGCGCCAGCAGCAAACGACAGGGGGACTACGAGCAGTACTTC	CASSKRQGDYEQYF
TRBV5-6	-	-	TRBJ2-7	TGTGCCAGCAGCTGGGGGGCAGGCGCCTACGAGCAGTACTTC	CASSWGAGAYEQYF
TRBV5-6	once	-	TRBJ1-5	TGTGCCAGCAGCTTCATCAGGGACGATCAGCCCCAGCATTTT	CASSFIRDDQPQHF
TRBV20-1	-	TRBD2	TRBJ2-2	TGCAGTGCTGGCACTTGGGCAGGGAGGGAGACCGGGGAGCTGTTTTTT	CSAGTWAGRETGELFF
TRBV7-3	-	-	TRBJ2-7	TGTGCCAGCAGCTCAACTCGGACAGTCCACGAGCAGTACTTC	CASSSTRTVHEQYF
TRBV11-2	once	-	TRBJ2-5	TGTGCCAGCAGCCCTTGGACGCAGCAAGAGACCCAGTACTTC	CASSPWTQQETQYF
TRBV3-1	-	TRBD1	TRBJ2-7	TGTGCCAGCAGCAACCGGGACAGCAGCTCCTACGAGCAGTACTTC	CASSNRDSSSYEQYF
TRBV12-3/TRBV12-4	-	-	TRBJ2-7	TGTGCCAGCAGTTGGGGGACGGTGACCTACGAGCAGTACTTC	CASSWGTVTYEQYF
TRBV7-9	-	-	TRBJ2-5	TGTGCCAGCAGTCGGTTAGAGACCCAGTACTTC	CASSRLETQYF
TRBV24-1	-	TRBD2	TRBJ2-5	TGTGCCACCAGTGATGATAGCGGGAGTCGACAAGAGACCCAGTACTTC	CATSDDSGSRQETQYF
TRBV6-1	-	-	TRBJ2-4	TGTGCCAGCAGTGAAGCCTGGGGGGGGCTAGCCAAAAACATTCAGTACTTC	CASSEAWGGLAKNIQYF
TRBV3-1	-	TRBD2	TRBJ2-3	TGTGCCAGCAGCGACGGACTAGCGCCATATTCTAGCACAGATACGCAGTATTTT	CASSDGLAPYSSTDTQYF
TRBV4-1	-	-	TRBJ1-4	TGCGCCAGCAGCCTCACGCTGGGTGAAAAACTGTTTTTT	CASSLTLGEKLFF
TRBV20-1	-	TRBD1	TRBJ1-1	TGCAGTGCTAGGGAGACAGGGGACACTGAAGCTTTCTTT	CSARETGDTEAFF
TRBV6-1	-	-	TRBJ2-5	TGTGCCAGTCGACAGGCTTCTGTGGAGACCCAGTACTTC	CASRQASVETQYF
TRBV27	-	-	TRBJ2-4	TGTGCCAGCAGTTCCAACAGGGTCAATCAGTACTTC	CASSSNRVNQYF
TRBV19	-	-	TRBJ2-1	TGTGCCAGTAGTCCGCATTCCTACAATGAGCAGTTCTTC	CASSPHSYNEQFF
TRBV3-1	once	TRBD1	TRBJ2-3	TGTGCCAGCAGCCAAGAGGCATGGACAGGGCACTACACAGATACGCAGTATTTT	CASSQEAWTGHYTDTQYF